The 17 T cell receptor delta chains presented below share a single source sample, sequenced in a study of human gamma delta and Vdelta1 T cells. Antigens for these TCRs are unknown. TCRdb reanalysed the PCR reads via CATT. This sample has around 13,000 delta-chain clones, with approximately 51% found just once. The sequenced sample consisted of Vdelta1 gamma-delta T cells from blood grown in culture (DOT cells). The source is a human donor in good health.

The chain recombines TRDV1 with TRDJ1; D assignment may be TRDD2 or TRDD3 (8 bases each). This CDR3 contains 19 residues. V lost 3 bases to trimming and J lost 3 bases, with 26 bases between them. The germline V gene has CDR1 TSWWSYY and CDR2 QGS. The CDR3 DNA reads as TGTGCTCTTGGGGATCTCACTTCCTACGTTTCGGGATACGCCGATAAACTCATCTTT. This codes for CALGDLTSYVSGYADKLIF.

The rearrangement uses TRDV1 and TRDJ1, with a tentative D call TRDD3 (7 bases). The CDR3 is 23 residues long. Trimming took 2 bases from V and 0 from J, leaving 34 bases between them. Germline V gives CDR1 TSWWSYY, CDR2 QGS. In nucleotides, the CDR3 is TGTGCTCTTGGGGAAGGGTCGGGCCTTCCCTACTGGGGATCAACTAGGTACACCGATAAACTCATCTTT. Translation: CALGEGSGLPYWGSTRYTDKLIF.

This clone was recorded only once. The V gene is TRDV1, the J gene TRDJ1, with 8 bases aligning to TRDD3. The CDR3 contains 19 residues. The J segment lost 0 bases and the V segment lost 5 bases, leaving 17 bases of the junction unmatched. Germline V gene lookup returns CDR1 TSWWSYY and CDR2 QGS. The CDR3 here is CALGKPGGGIWEYTDKLIF. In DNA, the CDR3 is TGTGCTCTTGGGAAACCAGGTGGGGGGATATGGGAGTACACCGATAAACTCATCTTT.

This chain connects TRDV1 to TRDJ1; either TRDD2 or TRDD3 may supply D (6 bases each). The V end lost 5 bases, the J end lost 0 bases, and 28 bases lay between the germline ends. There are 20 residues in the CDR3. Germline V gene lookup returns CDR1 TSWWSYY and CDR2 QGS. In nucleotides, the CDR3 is TGTGCTCTTGGGTCTCCCTACCTTCCCCCAGGGGGACGGTACACCGATAAACTCATCTTT. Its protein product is CALGSPYLPPGGRYTDKLIF.

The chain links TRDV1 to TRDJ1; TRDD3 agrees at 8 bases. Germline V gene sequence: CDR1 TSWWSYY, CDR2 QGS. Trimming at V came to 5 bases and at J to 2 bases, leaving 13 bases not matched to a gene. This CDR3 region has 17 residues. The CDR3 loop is CALGPGGGIGDTDKLIF. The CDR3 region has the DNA TGTGCTCTTGGGCCCGGTGGGGGGATAGGCGATACCGATAAACTCATCTTT.

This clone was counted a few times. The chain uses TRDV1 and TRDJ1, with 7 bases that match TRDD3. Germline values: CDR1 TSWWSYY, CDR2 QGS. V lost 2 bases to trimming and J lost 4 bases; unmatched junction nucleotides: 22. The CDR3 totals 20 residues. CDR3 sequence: CALGETYGGGTVREGDKLIF. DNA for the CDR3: TGTGCTCTTGGGGAAACGTACGGTGGGGGAACCGTAAGGGAAGGCGATAAACTCATCTTT.

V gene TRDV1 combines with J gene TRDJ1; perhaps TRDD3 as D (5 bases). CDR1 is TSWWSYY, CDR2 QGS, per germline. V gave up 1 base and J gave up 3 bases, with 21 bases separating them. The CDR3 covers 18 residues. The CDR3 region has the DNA TGTGCTCTTGGGGAACCAGAGCGGGGACCCATTTACTCCGATAAACTCATCTTT. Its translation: CALGEPERGPIYSDKLIF.

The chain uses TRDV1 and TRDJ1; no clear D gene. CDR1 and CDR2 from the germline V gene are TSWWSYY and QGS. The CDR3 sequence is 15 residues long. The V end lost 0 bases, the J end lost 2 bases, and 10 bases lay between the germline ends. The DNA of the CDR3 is TGTGCTCTTGGGGAACTGGTGGAGAGGACCGATAAACTCATCTTT. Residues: CALGELVERTDKLIF.

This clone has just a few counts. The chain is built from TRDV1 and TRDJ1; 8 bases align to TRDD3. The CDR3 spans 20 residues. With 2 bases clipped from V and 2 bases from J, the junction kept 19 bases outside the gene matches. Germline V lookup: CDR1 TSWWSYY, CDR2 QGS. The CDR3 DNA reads TGTGCTCTTGGGGAAAGATCTCCCTACTTCTGGGGGAAGGGGACCGATAAACTCATCTTT. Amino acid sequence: CALGERSPYFWGKGTDKLIF.

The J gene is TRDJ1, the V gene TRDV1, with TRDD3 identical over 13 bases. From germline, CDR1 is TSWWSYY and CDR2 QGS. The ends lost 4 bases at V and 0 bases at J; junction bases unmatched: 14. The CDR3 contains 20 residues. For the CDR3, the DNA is TGTGCTCTTGGGGTACCACCTCGGAACTGGGGGATACGATACACCGATAAACTCATCTTT. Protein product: CALGVPPRNWGIRYTDKLIF.

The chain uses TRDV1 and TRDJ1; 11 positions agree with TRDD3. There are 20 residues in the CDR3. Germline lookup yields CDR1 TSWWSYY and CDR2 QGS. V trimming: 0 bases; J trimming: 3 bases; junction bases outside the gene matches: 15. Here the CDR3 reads CALGELRTKWGIRSPDKLIF. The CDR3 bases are TGTGCTCTTGGGGAACTCAGAACCAAGTGGGGGATACGAAGCCCCGATAAACTCATCTTT.

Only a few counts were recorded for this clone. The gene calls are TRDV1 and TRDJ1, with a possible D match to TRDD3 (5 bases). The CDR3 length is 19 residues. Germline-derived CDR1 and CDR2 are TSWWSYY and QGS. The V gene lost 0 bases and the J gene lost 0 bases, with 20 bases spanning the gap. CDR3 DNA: TGTGCTCTTGGGGAACTAATACATTCTTGGGGACTGTACACCGATAAACTCATCTTT. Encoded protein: CALGELIHSWGLYTDKLIF.

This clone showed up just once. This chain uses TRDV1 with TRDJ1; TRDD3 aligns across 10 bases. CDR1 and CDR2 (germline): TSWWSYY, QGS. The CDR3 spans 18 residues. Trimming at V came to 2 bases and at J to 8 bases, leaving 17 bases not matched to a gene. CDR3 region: CALGENPRGIRVSRKLIF. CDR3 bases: TGTGCTCTTGGGGAAAACCCTCGGGGGATACGCGTATCTAGAAAACTCATCTTT.

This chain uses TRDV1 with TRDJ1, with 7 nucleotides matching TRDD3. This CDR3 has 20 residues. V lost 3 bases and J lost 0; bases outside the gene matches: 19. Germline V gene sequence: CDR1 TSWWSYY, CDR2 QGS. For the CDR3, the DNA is TGTGCTCTTGGGGATGATCCTCCGAGGGGGGATTTTCGGTACACCGATAAACTCATCTTT. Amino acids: CALGDDPPRGDFRYTDKLIF.

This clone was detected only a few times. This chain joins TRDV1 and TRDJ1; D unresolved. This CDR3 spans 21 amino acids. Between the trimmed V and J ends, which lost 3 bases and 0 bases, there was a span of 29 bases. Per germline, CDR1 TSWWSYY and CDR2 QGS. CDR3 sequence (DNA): TGTGCTCTTGGGGACCCCGTCCACTTTGGTCGGAGATTCCACCACACCGATAAACTCATCTTT. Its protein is CALGDPVHFGRRFHHTDKLIF.

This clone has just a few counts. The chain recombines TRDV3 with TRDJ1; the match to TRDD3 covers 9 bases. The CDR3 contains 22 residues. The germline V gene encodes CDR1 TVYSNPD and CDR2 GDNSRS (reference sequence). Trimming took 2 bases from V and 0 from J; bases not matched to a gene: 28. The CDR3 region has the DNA TGTGCCTTTCTATCTTTTCCTAAATTTACTGGGGGACCCCTCCCGTACACCGATAAACTCATCTTT. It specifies CAFLSFPKFTGGPLPYTDKLIF.

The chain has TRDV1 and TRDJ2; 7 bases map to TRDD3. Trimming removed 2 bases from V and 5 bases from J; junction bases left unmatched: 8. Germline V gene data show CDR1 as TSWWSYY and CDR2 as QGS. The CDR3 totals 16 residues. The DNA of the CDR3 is TGTGCTCTTGGGGAATGGGGGAGAGAGATTACAGCACAACTCTTCTTT. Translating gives CALGEWGREITAQLFF.